A selection of T cell receptor beta chains follows, all from one sample in a study of T cells after posttransplantation cyclophosphamide. Only in-frame clones appear in the TCRdb table, and some are missing; sequencing was by immunoSEQ multiplex PCR. The sample includes some 17,000 clones, roughly 80% of them seen just once. Sequences were derived from CD8+ T cells sorted from PBMCs, sampled roughly 2,000 days after a stem cell transplant with posttransplant cyclophosphamide. The receptors originated from a female patient aged 35 to 55 who received an allogeneic stem cell transplant from a related donor, was CMV-positive, and had no GVHD. Some T cells may possibly be graft donor cells. Each CDR3 is given with its conserved first and last residue. The order of the fields is D gene, V gene, clone size, J gene, CDR3 protein, CDR3 DNA. D genes are given only for firm matches. A clone size is listed for some rows: how often the clone was seen (once, few, many), or a class if it is expanded.

.	TRBV28	.	TRBJ1-1	CASSSPAGSEAFF	TGTGCCAGCAGTTCGCCCGCAGGCTCTGAAGCTTTCTTT
TRBD2	TRBV29-1	.	TRBJ2-1	CSVAGLAGGRRSNEQFF	TGCAGCGTTGCGGGACTAGCGGGGGGGCGCCGGAGCAATGAGCAGTTCTTC
TRBD2	TRBV29-1	.	TRBJ2-7	CSVEDEAGGIRQSYEQYF	TGCAGCGTTGAAGACGAAGCCGGGGGGATTCGACAGTCCTACGAGCAGTACTTC
TRBD1	TRBV2	.	TRBJ1-1	CASSEAQGGKAFF	TGTGCCAGCAGTGAAGCGCAAGGGGGCAAGGCTTTCTTT
.	TRBV2	.	TRBJ1-1	CASRSPPGGAENTEAFF	TGTGCCAGCAGGAGTCCCCCTGGCGGGGCCGAGAACACTGAAGCTTTCTTT
TRBD2	TRBV7-3	.	TRBJ2-2	CASSSHSGAGTGELFF	TGTGCCAGCAGCTCTCATAGCGGGGCAGGGACCGGGGAGCTGTTTTTT
.	TRBV27	.	TRBJ2-5	CASSPRGWPQETQYF	TGTGCCAGCAGTCCCCGGGGGTGGCCTCAAGAGACCCAGTACTTC
TRBD1	TRBV12-5	.	TRBJ2-1	CASGLTGDEQFF	TGTGCTAGTGGCCTGACAGGGGATGAGCAGTTCTTC
TRBD2	TRBV7-9	.	TRBJ2-3	CASSGRASGEPDTQYF	TGTGCCAGCTCTGGAAGGGCTAGCGGGGAGCCAGATACGCAGTATTTT
TRBD1	TRBV19	.	TRBJ1-5	CASRPGTGRYSNQPQHF	TGTGCCAGTAGACCCGGGACAGGGCGGTATAGCAATCAGCCCCAGCATTTT
TRBD1	TRBV4-1	.	TRBJ1-1	CASSQRDSSEAFF	TGCGCCAGCAGCCAGCGGGACAGCTCTGAAGCTTTCTTT
TRBD1	TRBV27	.	TRBJ2-1	CASSTSTGAYNEQFF	TGTGCCAGCAGTACCTCGACAGGGGCCTACAATGAGCAGTTCTTC
.	TRBV9	.	TRBJ2-3	CASSARLDPDTQYF	TGTGCCAGCAGCGCCAGACTGGATCCAGATACGCAGTATTTT
TRBD1	TRBV2	once	TRBJ2-7	CASSEPGQGAYEQYF	TGTGCCAGCAGCGAACCGGGACAGGGGGCGTACGAGCAGTACTTC
TRBD1	TRBV9	.	TRBJ2-3	CASSTGQGATDTQYF	TGTGCCAGCAGCACGGGACAGGGGGCGACAGATACGCAGTATTTT
.	TRBV15	.	TRBJ1-1	CATKTGNTEAFF	TGTGCCACCAAGACGGGGAACACTGAAGCTTTCTTT
.	TRBV19	few	TRBJ2-7	CASSIVHRDSYEQYF	TGTGCCAGTAGTATAGTCCACAGGGATTCCTACGAGCAGTACTTC
.	TRBV7-9	.	TRBJ1-1	CASSLVSGSITEAFF	TGTGCCAGCAGCTTAGTTTCAGGGTCGATTACTGAAGCTTTCTTT
.	TRBV7-2	.	TRBJ2-3	CASSLDPDTDTQYF	TGTGCCAGCAGCTTAGACCCAGACACAGATACGCAGTATTTT
TRBD1	TRBV9	once	TRBJ2-5	CASSVGPGTAYQETQYF	TGTGCCAGCAGCGTAGGCCCCGGGACAGCTTACCAAGAGACCCAGTACTTC
TRBD1	TRBV5-1	.	TRBJ2-5	CASSDYRGETQYF	TGCGCCAGCAGCGACTACAGGGGAGAGACCCAGTACTTC
TRBD1	TRBV4-1	.	TRBJ2-1	CASSQDTGQGNEQFF	TGCGCCAGCAGCCAAGATACGGGACAGGGTAATGAGCAGTTCTTC
TRBD1	TRBV5-1	.	TRBJ2-7	CASSKTGSQMYYEQYF	TGCGCCAGCAGTAAGACAGGGTCCCAAATGTACTACGAGCAGTACTTC
TRBD1	TRBV7-9	.	TRBJ1-2	CASSLGDRGRGYTF	TGTGCCAGCAGCTTAGGGGACAGGGGAAGAGGCTACACCTTC
TRBD2	TRBV6-5	.	TRBJ2-3	CASSLSGGPIDTQYF	TGTGCCAGCAGCCTTAGCGGGGGGCCGATAGATACGCAGTATTTT
.	TRBV7-3	few	TRBJ2-2	CASSYGQGNTGELFF	TGTGCCAGCAGCTACGGGCAGGGCAACACCGGGGAGCTGTTTTTT
.	TRBV19	.	TRBJ1-2	CASSMRGGRDIYGYTF	TGTGCCAGTAGTATGAGGGGAGGCCGGGATATCTATGGCTACACCTTC
TRBD1	TRBV19	.	TRBJ1-2	CASTTTGTGGGYTF	TGTGCCAGTACTACCACCGGGACAGGAGGGGGCTACACCTTC
TRBD1	TRBV7-9	once	TRBJ2-3	CASSPTGGGDTQYF	TGTGCCAGCAGCCCGACAGGGGGCGGAGATACGCAGTATTTT
TRBD1	TRBV7-3	.	TRBJ1-2	CASSTTGGSGYGYTF	TGTGCCAGCAGCACGACAGGGGGCAGTGGCTATGGCTACACCTTC
.	TRBV4-1	.	TRBJ1-3	CASSQDRTAGNTIYF	TGCGCCAGCAGCCAAGATCGAACAGCCGGAAACACCATATATTTT
TRBD2	TRBV28	.	TRBJ2-1	CASILTSGYNEQFF	TGTGCCAGCATACTGACTAGCGGTTACAATGAGCAGTTCTTC
TRBD2	TRBV5-6	.	TRBJ2-5	CASSLGGTGGETQYF	TGTGCCAGCAGCTTGGGCGGAACGGGGGGGGAGACCCAGTACTTC
.	TRBV28	few	TRBJ1-6	CASSLRPMPYNSPLHF	TGTGCCAGCAGTTTGCGCCCCATGCCGTATAATTCACCCCTCCACTTT
.	TRBV6-5	.	TRBJ1-1	CASSYSEGDTEAFF	TGTGCCAGCAGTTACTCGGAAGGGGACACTGAAGCTTTCTTT
.	TRBV5-1	.	TRBJ2-7	CASGFASSYEQYF	TGCGCCAGCGGCTTCGCTAGCTCCTACGAGCAGTACTTC
.	TRBV11-2	.	TRBJ2-7	CASSTRRGASSYEQYF	TGTGCCAGCAGCACCCGACGGGGGGCAAGCTCCTACGAGCAGTACTTC
.	TRBV29-1	.	TRBJ2-2	CSVDGGTGELFF	TGCAGCGTTGATGGCGGCACCGGGGAGCTGTTTTTT
TRBD1	TRBV4-1	.	TRBJ1-2	CASSQAPDRDPYTF	TGCGCCAGCAGCCAAGCTCCAGACAGGGATCCCTACACCTTC
.	TRBV21-1	.	TRBJ2-6	CASIPDSAPRGANVLTF	TGTGCCAGCATACCCGATTCCGCCCCGAGGGGGGCCAACGTCCTGACTTTC
TRBD2	TRBV27	.	TRBJ2-7	CASSFSGGDRSYEQYF	TGTGCCAGCAGTTTTAGCGGGGGCGATCGATCCTACGAGCAGTACTTC
.	TRBV5-6	few	TRBJ2-7	CASSLGDYEQYF	TGTGCCAGCAGCTTGGGCGACTACGAGCAGTACTTC
TRBD1	TRBV13	.	TRBJ2-7	CASSSYNVPGQGLYEQYF	TGTGCCAGCAGCTCCTATAATGTCCCGGGACAGGGTCTCTACGAGCAGTACTTC
TRBD2	TRBV5-1	.	TRBJ2-5	CASSLASGGARETQYF	TGCGCCAGCAGCTTGGCTAGCGGGGGGGCACGAGAGACCCAGTACTTC
TRBD1	TRBV19	.	TRBJ2-7	CASSIGGTAYEQYF	TGTGCCAGTAGTATAGGGGGGACAGCCTACGAGCAGTACTTC
.	TRBV7-9	once	TRBJ1-2	CASSSYGVLQGYGYTF	TGTGCCAGCAGCTCTTATGGGGTACTTCAGGGCTATGGCTACACCTTC
.	TRBV20-1	.	TRBJ2-7	CSARRSQEQYF	TGCAGTGCTAGACGATCCCAGGAGCAGTACTTC
TRBD2	TRBV10-2	.	TRBJ2-6	CASSESGVEAGANVLTF	TGCGCCAGCAGTGAGAGCGGGGTTGAGGCTGGGGCCAACGTCCTGACTTTC
TRBD2	TRBV13	.	TRBJ2-3	CASSLALAGSTDTQYF	TGTGCCAGCAGCTTAGCATTAGCGGGGAGCACAGATACGCAGTATTTT
.	TRBV5-1	.	TRBJ2-2	CASSFSRVFQRTGELFF	TGCGCCAGCAGCTTCTCCAGGGTGTTTCAGCGCACCGGGGAGCTGTTTTTT
.	TRBV9	.	TRBJ2-2	CASSVAAGELFF	TGTGCCAGCAGCGTAGCGGCCGGGGAGCTGTTTTTT
TRBD2	TRBV5-4	.	TRBJ2-1	CASSLGWTSGESDEQFF	TGTGCCAGCAGCTTGGGGTGGACTAGCGGGGAGTCAGATGAGCAGTTCTTC
.	TRBV28	.	TRBJ2-7	CASGAGLNEQYF	TGTGCCAGCGGGGCAGGGTTAAACGAGCAGTACTTC
.	TRBV14	.	TRBJ2-7	CASSLGLPRAPYEQYF	TGTGCCAGCAGCCTAGGACTTCCCCGGGCTCCCTACGAGCAGTACTTC
TRBD2	TRBV11-2	.	TRBJ2-7	CASNDPSGGYEQYF	TGTGCCAGCAACGACCCCAGCGGGGGCTACGAGCAGTACTTC